Sequencing of this T cell receptor beta chain was carried out in a study of blood T cell repertoires in COVID-19. Turning to the study itself: Italy, Spain and the United States were the sources of the convalescent and acute COVID-19 samples. Sample material is recorded as cDNA or gDNA derived from T cells, B-cell-depleted T cells, or PBMCs.

Participants had their cohort set by participant-reported clinical history. TCRdb's copy holds only in-frame clones and misses some; the assay was immunoSEQ multiplex PCR. Of under 250,000 clones in the sample, about 80% were seen once. The CDR3 contains 12 residues. The germline V gene has CDR1 LGHDT and CDR2 YNNKEL (reference sequence). Trimming took off 0 bases at V and 8 bases at J, with 7 bases between the two ends. The chain is built from TRBV3-1 (or the pseudogene TRBV3-2) and TRBJ1-2; D remains ambiguous. The clonotype originates from a woman between 40 and 50 years old with acute COVID-19. Source material: PBMCs or T cells enriched from blood (not recorded which). In DNA form, the CDR3 reads TGTGCCAGCAGCCAAGATGGAGGGGGCTACACCTTC. This encodes CASSQDGGGYTF.